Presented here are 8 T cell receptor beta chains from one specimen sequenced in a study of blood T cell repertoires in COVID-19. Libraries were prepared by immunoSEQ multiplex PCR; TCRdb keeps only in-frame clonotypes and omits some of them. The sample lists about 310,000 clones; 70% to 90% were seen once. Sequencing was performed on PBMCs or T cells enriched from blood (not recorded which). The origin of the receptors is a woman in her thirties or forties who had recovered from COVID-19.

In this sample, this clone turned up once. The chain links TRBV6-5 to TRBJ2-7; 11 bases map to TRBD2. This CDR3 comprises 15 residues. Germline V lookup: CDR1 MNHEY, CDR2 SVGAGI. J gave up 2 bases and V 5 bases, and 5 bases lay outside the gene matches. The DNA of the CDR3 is TGTGCCAGCAGTACGGGACTAGCGGCGCCCTACGAGCAGTACTTC. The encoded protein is CASSTGLAAPYEQYF.

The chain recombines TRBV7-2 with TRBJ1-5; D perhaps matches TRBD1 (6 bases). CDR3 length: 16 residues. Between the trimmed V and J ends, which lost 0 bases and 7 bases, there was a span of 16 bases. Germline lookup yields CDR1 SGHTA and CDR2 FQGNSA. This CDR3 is CASSLALGQGWQPQHF. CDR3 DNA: TGTGCCAGCAGCTTAGCGCTGGGACAAGGATGGCAGCCCCAGCATTTT.

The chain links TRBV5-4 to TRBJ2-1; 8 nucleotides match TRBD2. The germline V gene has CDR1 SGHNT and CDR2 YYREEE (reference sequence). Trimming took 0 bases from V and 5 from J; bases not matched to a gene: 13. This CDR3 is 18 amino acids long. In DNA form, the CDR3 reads TGTGCCAGCAGCTTGGCGGTTATGGGAGCGGGAGCCCACAATGAGCAGTTCTTC. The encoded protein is CASSLAVMGAGAHNEQFF.

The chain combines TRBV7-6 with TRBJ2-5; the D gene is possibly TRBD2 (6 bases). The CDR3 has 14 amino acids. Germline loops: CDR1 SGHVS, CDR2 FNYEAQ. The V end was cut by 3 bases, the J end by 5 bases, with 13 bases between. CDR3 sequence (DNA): TGTGCCAGCAGCTTTCTGGGGGGTGGGGAGACCCAGTACTTC. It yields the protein CASSFLGGGETQYF.

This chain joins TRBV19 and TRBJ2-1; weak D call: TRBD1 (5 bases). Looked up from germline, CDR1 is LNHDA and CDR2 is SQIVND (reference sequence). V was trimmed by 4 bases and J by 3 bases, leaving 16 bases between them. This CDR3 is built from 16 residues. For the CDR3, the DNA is TGTGCCAGTAGTAGCCTTCCACAGGAGATCTACAATGAGCAGTTCTTC. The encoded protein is CASSSLPQEIYNEQFF.

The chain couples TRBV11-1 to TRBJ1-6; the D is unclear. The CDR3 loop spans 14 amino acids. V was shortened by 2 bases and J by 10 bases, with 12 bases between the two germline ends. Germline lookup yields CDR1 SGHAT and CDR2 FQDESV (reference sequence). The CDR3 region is CASSLQDVLSPLHF. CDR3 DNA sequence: TGTGCCAGCAGCTTACAGGATGTCCTATCACCCCTCCACTTT. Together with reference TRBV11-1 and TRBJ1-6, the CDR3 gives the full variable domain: EAEVAQSPRYKITEKSQAVAFWCDPISGHATLYWYRQILGQGPELLVQFQDESVVDDSQLPKDRFSAERLKGVDSTLKIQPAELGDSAMYLCASSLQDVLSPLHFGNGTRLTVT.

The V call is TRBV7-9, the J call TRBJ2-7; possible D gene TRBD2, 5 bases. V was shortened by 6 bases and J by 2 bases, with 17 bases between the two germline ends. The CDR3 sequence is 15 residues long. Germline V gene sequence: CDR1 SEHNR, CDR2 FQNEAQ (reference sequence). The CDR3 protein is CASSSIKLGAYEQYF. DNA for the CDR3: TGTGCCAGCAGTTCAATCAAACTCGGGGCCTACGAGCAGTACTTC.

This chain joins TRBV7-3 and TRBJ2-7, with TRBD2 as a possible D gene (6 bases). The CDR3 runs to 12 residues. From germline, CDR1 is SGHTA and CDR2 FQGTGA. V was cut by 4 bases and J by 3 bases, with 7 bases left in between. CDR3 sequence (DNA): TGTGCCAGCAGCTCGGGGGTCTACGAGCAGTACTTC. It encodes CASSSGVYEQYF. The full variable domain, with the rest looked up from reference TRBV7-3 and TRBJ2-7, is GAGVSQTPSNKVTEKGKYVELRCDPISGHTALYWYRQSLGQGPEFLIYFQGTGAADDSGLPNDRFFAVRPEGSVSTLKIQRTERGDSAVYLCASSSGVYEQYFGPGTRLTVT.